This TCR beta chain was identified during a study of blood T cell repertoires in COVID-19. The wider study: Sites in the United States, Italy and Spain provided acute and convalescent COVID-19 samples.

The CDR3 is made up of 14 amino acids. Germline V gene sequence: CDR1 SGDLS, CDR2 YYNGEE. The V and J ends lost 3 bases and 3 bases, in that order; junction bases with no gene match: 4. Original methodology: By means of reference gene primer amplification, nucleated cell counts were estimated. The method was immunoSEQ multiplex PCR; TCRdb's version includes in-frame clones alone and lacks a portion of them. V, J and clone size are taken as reported in that table, and D and trimming were inferred from the DNA itself. Of some 130,000 clones listed, about four fifths are singletons. The rearrangement links TRBV9 to TRBJ2-7, with 9 bases lining up with TRBD1. The TCR originated in a man aged 35 to 55 with active or convalescent COVID-19. The sequenced sample was peripheral blood. In DNA, the CDR3 is TGTGCCAGCAGCGAAGGGACAGGGCACTACGAGCAGTACTTC. Residues: CASSEGTGHYEQYF.